This T cell receptor beta chain was found in a study of T cell repertoires in cytomegalovirus infection. Study-level information: Matching HLA type, along with CMV infection, was indicated by public TCR beta signatures.

Germline CDR1 is MNHEY and CDR2 is SVGAGI. The CDR3 extends over 13 amino acids. Trimming stripped 6 bases from V and 6 bases from J, with 9 bases between. Concerning this clonotype itself: This clone may be a read error of a much larger clone one base away.

MiXCR, run by TCRdb on the reads, gives a single entry per CDR3 protein. The sample includes approximately 190,000 distinct CDR3 sequences, approximately 28% seen only once; the top ten take roughly 32%. The TCR originated in a human donor in good health (CMV status not recorded). Some clones in this sample may be carry-over from other donors' samples. Sequencing was done on a sample of PBMCs. The chain uses TRBV6-5 and TRBJ1-6, with D maybe TRBD1 (5 bases). In DNA, the CDR3 is TGTGCCAGCAGCGCAGGGAGTAATTCACCCCTCCACTTT. As protein: CASSAGSNSPLHF.